This T cell receptor beta chain was found in a study of tissue T cells after allogeneic stem cell transplantation. Only in-frame clones appear in the TCRdb table, and some are missing; sequencing was by immunoSEQ multiplex PCR. There are roughly 20,000 clones in the sample; roughly three quarters occur only once, and approximately 0.41% lies in the top ten. Study results and caveats: Anatomically similar tissues had similar TCR repertoires within each patient.

With regard to this clone: Its target is not known. Gene names denote mouse genes. The read is 1 residue too short to cover the CDR3 end, so that end is filled in from the germline J gene.

Per germline, CDR1 SGHDT and CDR2 FRDEAV. Trimming cost V 1 base and J 1 base, with 10 bases left between them. The CDR3 sequence is 15 residues long. The TCR sequence derives from a female BALB/c mouse in good health. MHC haplotype of the strain: H2-d. This rearrangement joins TRBV14 to TRBJ2-3; a weak D match, TRBD1 (6 bases). The specimen sequenced was blood. The part of the CDR3 DNA that was read is TGTGCCAGCAGTTTCGGGGCAGGGGGTGCAGAAACGCTGTAT. Residues: CASSFGAGGAETLY. The CDR3, in full, reads CASSFGAGGAETLYF. The whole variable domain, filled in from reference TRBV14 and TRBJ2-3, reads EAGVTQSPRYAVLQEGQAVSFWCDPISGHDTLYWYQQPRDQGPQLLVYFRDEAVIDNSQLPSDRFSAVRPKGTNSTLKIQSAKQGDTATYLCASSFGAGGAETLYFGSGTRLTVL.